Each of the 7 T cell receptor beta chains below was sequenced from the same sample in a study of cytomegalovirus exposure and HLA in healthy donors. The PCR used 60 Vbeta and 13 Jbeta primers. Generated by immunoSEQ multiplex PCR, the TCRdb table keeps only in-frame clones and is missing some. The sample includes roughly 99,000 clones, roughly 76% of them seen just once. Sequencing was done on a sample of PBMCs. The receptors here all came from a man aged 18 to 29 in good health and CMV-seronegative.

The chain combines TRBV5-6 with TRBJ1-2, with a possible D match to TRBD1 (6 bases). Germline CDR1 is SGHDT and CDR2 is YYEEEE. V was cut by 3 bases and J by 0 bases, with 18 bases left in between. This CDR3 has 17 amino acids. In DNA form, the CDR3 reads TGTGCCAGCAGCTATTCCCTCAGGGACACAGCTAACTATGGCTACACCTTC. It is translated as CASSYSLRDTANYGYTF.

This chain connects TRBV6-1 to TRBJ1-6; 7 positions agree with TRBD1. The CDR3 is 14 residues long. CDR1 MNHNS and CDR2 SASEGT come from the germline V gene. After removal of 8 bases from V and 15 bases from J, the junction contained 16 bases not matched to a gene. CDR3 bases: TGTGCCAGCTTCGGGGCCACAGGGGTGGACCACCTCCACTTT. Its protein product is CASFGATGVDHLHF.

As for this clone: The germline gene is not matched at one end of the junction; a read error may be the cause. The J gene is TRBJ1-1, the V gene TRBV7-9; D is unclear. Per germline, CDR1 SEHNR and CDR2 FQNEAQ (reference sequence). CDR3 length: 12 residues. This CDR3 is CSSSLLNTEAFF. CDR3 coding DNA: TGTTCCAGCAGCCTACTTAACACTGAAGCTTTCTTT.

CDR3 coding DNA: TGTGCCACAAGCAGCGGGGCTGAGGGCGAAAAACTGTTTTTT. Translating it yields CATSSGAEGEKLFF. V and J are TRBV10-3 and TRBJ1-4; D might be TRBD1 (5 bases). Germline V lookup: CDR1 ENHRY, CDR2 SYGVKD. Trimming took 10 bases from V and 8 from J, leaving 20 bases between them. This CDR3 is 14 amino acids long.

This chain connects TRBV5-5 to TRBJ2-3; D is possibly TRBD2 (6 bases). From germline, CDR1 is SGHKS and CDR2 YYEKEE (reference sequence). Trimming removed 0 bases at V and 0 bases at J, with 11 bases between. The CDR3 loop spans 16 amino acids. The CDR3 nucleotides are TGTGCCAGCAGCTTGGTAGGGCGGGGTAGCACAGATACGCAGTATTTT. Protein sequence: CASSLVGRGSTDTQYF. Full variable domain (rest looked up from reference TRBV5-5 and TRBJ2-3): DAGVTQSPTHLIKTRGQQVTLRCSPISGHKSVSWYQQVLGQGPQFIFQYYEKEERGRGNFPDRFSARQFPNYSSELNVNALLLGDSALYLCASSLVGRGSTDTQYFGPGTRLTVL.

The rearrangement uses TRBV6-5 and TRBJ1-2; D uncertain. CDR1 and CDR2 (germline): MNHEY, SVGAGI. The CDR3 is 15 amino acids. Trimming took off 0 bases at V and 1 base at J, with 9 bases between the two ends. The CDR3 spells CASSYSLISNYGYTF. The CDR3 DNA follows: TGTGCCAGCAGTTACTCGCTCATTAGTAACTATGGCTACACCTTC.

V usage is TRBV9 and J usage is TRBJ2-5; D possibly corresponds to TRBD1 (6 bases). This CDR3 contains 15 residues. The germline V gene has CDR1 SGDLS and CDR2 YYNGEE. V shed 0 bases and J shed 2 bases, with 11 bases lying between them. CDR3: CASSVARTVQETQYF. CDR3 bases: TGTGCCAGCAGCGTAGCTAGGACAGTGCAAGAGACCCAGTACTTC.